This T cell receptor beta chain was identified in a study of blood T cells in healthy people across ages. The second PCR ran roughly 7 to 11 cycles with a sample-barcoded 5' primer and J-beta primers. TCRdb recomputed calls from the 5' RACE reads with MiXCR, one row per CDR3 protein. Of around 1.5 million distinct CDR3 sequences listed, roughly 59% were seen once; the top ten hold 6.7%. This CDR3 is 15 amino acids long. Trimming pared 4 bases from V and 7 bases from J, leaving 20 bases between. Germline V lookup: CDR1 LGHDT, CDR2 YNNKEL (reference sequence). The sample taken for sequencing was blood. This chain uses TRBV3-1 with TRBJ2-7; D gene unclear. The source is a man aged 18 to 35 in good health. CDR3 DNA: TGTGCCAGCAGCCCCCTCACCCGGATCTACGGGGAGCAGTACTTC. This sequence encodes CASSPLTRIYGEQYF.